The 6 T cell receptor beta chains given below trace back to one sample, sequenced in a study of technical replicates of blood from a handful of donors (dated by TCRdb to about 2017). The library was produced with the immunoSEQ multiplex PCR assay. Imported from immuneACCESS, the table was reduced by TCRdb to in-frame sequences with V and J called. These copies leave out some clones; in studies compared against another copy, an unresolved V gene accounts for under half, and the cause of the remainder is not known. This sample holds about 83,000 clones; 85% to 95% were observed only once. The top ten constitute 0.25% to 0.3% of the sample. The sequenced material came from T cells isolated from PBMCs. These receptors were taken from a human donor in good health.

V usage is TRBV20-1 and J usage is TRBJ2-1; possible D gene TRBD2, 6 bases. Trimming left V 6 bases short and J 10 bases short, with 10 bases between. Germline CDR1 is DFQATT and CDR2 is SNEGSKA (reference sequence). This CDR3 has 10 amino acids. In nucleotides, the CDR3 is TGCAGTGCCAGCGGGCCCGAGCAGTTCTTC. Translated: CSASGPEQFF.

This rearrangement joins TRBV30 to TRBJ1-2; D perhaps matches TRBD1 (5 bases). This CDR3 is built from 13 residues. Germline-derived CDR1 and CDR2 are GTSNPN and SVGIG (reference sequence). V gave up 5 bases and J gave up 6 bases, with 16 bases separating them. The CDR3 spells CAWGEQALDGYTF. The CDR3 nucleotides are TGTGCCTGGGGCGAACAGGCGCTCGATGGCTACACCTTC.

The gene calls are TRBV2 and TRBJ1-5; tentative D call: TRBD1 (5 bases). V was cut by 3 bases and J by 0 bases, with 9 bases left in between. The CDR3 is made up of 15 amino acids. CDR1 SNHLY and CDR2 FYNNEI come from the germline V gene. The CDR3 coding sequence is TGTGCCAGCAGTGACCAGGGCACTAGCAATCAGCCCCAGCATTTT. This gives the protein CASSDQGTSNQPQHF.

The CDR3 sequence is CASSHEPTVWSTEAFF. The CDR3 DNA reads TGTGCCAGCAGCCACGAACCGACAGTGTGGAGCACTGAAGCTTTCTTT. The chain couples TRBV6-6 to TRBJ1-1, with D maybe TRBD1 (5 bases). From germline, CDR1 is MNHNY and CDR2 SVGAGI (reference sequence). Trimming shortened V by 6 bases and J by 4 bases, and 21 bases separated the two germline ends. The CDR3 totals 16 residues.

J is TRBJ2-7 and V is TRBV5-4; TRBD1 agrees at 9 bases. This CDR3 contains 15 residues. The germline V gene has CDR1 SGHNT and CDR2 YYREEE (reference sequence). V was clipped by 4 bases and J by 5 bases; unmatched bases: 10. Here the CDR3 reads CASSQTDRGRDEQYF. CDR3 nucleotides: TGTGCCAGCAGCCAAACGGACAGGGGACGGGACGAGCAGTACTTC.

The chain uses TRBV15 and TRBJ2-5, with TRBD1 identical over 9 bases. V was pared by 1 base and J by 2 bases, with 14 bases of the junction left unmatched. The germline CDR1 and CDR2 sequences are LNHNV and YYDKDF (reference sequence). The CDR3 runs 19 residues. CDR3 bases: TGTGCCACCAGCAGAGTTCTTGCGCCTGGGACAGGGAGTCAAGAGACCCAGTACTTC. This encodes CATSRVLAPGTGSQETQYF. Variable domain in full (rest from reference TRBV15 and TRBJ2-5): DAMVIQNPRYQVTQFGKPVTLSCSQTLNHNVMYWYQQKSSQAPKLLFHYYDKDFNNEADTPDNFQSRRPNTSFCFLDIRSPGLGDTAMYLCATSRVLAPGTGSQETQYFGPGTRLLVL.